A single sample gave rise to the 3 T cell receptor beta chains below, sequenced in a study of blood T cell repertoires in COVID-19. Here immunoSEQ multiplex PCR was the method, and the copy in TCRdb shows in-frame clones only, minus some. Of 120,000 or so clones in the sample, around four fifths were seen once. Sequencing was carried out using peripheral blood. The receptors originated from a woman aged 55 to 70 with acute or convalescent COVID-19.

The CDR3 is CASSSTGERSLHF. CDR3 in DNA: TGTGCCAGCAGCTCTACAGGGGAACGTTCCCTCCACTTT. The chain is built from TRBV7-2 and TRBJ1-6; TRBD1 aligns across 7 bases. Per the germline V gene, CDR1 is SGHTA and CDR2 is FQGNSA. This CDR3 comprises 13 residues. The J segment lost 14 bases and the V segment lost 4 bases, leaving 8 bases of the junction unmatched.

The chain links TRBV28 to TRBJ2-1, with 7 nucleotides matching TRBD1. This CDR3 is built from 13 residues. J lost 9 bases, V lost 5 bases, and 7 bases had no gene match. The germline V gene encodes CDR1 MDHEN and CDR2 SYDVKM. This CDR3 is CASSLRGQSEQFF. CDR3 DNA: TGTGCCAGCAGTCTAAGGGGGCAGAGTGAGCAGTTCTTC.

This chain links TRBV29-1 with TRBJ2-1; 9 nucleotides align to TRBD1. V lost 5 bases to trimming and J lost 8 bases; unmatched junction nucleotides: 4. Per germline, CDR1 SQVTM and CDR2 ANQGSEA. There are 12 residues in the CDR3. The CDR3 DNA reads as TGCAGCGTTCGGACAGGGGACGATGAGCAGTTCTTC. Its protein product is CSVRTGDDEQFF.